The 4 T cell receptor beta chains presented below share a single source sample, sequenced in a study of OX40 agonist ivuxolimab in advanced cancers. The protocol was immunoSEQ multiplex PCR, while the TCRdb copy is restricted to in-frame clones and leaves out a portion. The table records roughly 48,000 clones, approximately 84% of them present only once. Sequences were derived from CD4+ or CD8+ T cells sorted from blood, sampled in a trial of the OX40 agonist ivuxolimab. The receptor source for this set is an adult with an advanced solid tumor such as melanoma, head and neck, liver or kidney cancer.

The rearrangement uses TRBV5-1 and TRBJ1-2; tentatively, D is TRBD1 (6 bases). V was trimmed by 4 bases and J by 3 bases, leaving 31 bases between them. Germline CDR1 reads SGHRS; CDR2 reads YFSETQ. The CDR3 consists of 20 residues. Written as DNA, the CDR3 is TGCGCCAGCAGCCGGCCTGGGGGCCCACCAGTGGGGTCTCGTGACTATGGCTACACCTTC. This gives the protein CASSRPGGPPVGSRDYGYTF.

This sequence joins TRBV5-4 and TRBJ2-7; 9 nucleotides agree with TRBD2. This CDR3 region has 15 residues. Germline V gene lookup returns CDR1 SGHNT and CDR2 YYREEE (reference sequence). V was clipped by 4 bases and J by 3 bases; unmatched bases: 8. In nucleotides, the CDR3 is TGTGCCAGCAGCCCGGGCGGGAGGGTATACTACGAGCAGTACTTC. Translation gives CASSPGGRVYYEQYF.

The chain carries TRBV5-1 and TRBJ2-5, with 11 bases identical to TRBD2. This CDR3 comprises 16 residues. The ends lost 6 bases at V and 3 bases at J; junction bases unmatched: 10. Germline V CDR1 and CDR2: SGHRS, YFSETQ. DNA of the CDR3: TGCGCCAGCACCGGGACTAGCGGTGTGAGTAAAGAGACCCAGTACTTC. It is translated as CASTGTSGVSKETQYF.

In its sample, this clone was seen once. The chain employs TRBV27 and TRBJ2-1; D tentatively fits TRBD1 or TRBD2 (7 bases each). The CDR3 consists of 14 residues. The germline CDR1 and CDR2 sequences are MNHEY and SMNVEV (reference sequence). Trimming cost V 8 bases and J 8 bases, with 19 bases left between them. Here the CDR3 DNA reads TGTGCCAGCCGGGACAGTTATGGGAGGGATGAGCAGTTCTTC. Amino acids: CASRDSYGRDEQFF.